This entry lists 21 T cell receptor beta chains sequenced from one sample in a study of blood T cell repertoires in COVID-19. The protocol was immunoSEQ multiplex PCR, while the TCRdb copy is restricted to in-frame clones and leaves out a portion. The sample records 130,000 or so clones, around 89% being singletons. Sequencing was done on a sample of peripheral blood. The source of these receptors is a man in his sixties with COVID-19, enrolled during active disease.

This clone was observed a few times. The V gene is TRBV4-1, the J gene TRBJ1-2; 7 nucleotides agree with TRBD1. The V gene end was trimmed by 4 bases and the J gene end by 0 bases; junction bases not matched to a gene: 8. CDR1 is MGHRA and CDR2 is YSYEKL in the germline V gene. This CDR3 has 16 amino acids. This CDR3 reads CASSPTGTATNYGYTF. The CDR3 nucleotides read TGCGCCAGCAGCCCGACCGGGACAGCTACTAACTATGGCTACACCTTC.

The sample holds one count of this clone. The gene calls are TRBV7-2 and TRBJ1-2; D not certain. The length of the CDR3 is 13 residues. CDR1 and CDR2 (germline): SGHTA, FQGNSA. V gave up 5 bases and J gave up 8 bases, with 15 bases separating them. CDR3: CASSAYPSRGYTF. In DNA, the CDR3 is TGTGCCAGCAGCGCATACCCCTCGAGGGGCTACACCTTC.

The rearrangement links TRBV10-1 to TRBJ2-7, with 10 nucleotides matching TRBD1. Germline assignment: CDR1 WNHNN and CDR2 SYGVQD (reference sequence). The CDR3 totals 13 residues. V shed 6 bases and J 9 bases; nucleotides not matched to a gene: 8. CDR3 nucleotides: TGCGCCAGCAGCCGCGGACAGGGGGTGGGGCAGTACTTC. This gives the protein CASSRGQGVGQYF.

DNA of the CDR3: TGTGCCAGCTCACCACTAAGTCCCGGGACAGCCCGGAGCTCCTATAATTCACCCCTCCACTTT. Amino acid sequence: CASSPLSPGTARSSYNSPLHF. The V gene is TRBV18, the J gene TRBJ1-6, with 7 bases fitting TRBD1. The CDR3 is 21 amino acids. CDR1 KGHSH and CDR2 LQKENI come from the germline V gene. V was pared by 1 base and J by 0 bases, with 15 bases of the junction left unmatched.

The chain joins TRBV5-4 to TRBJ2-3; TRBD2 aligns across 16 bases. Per the germline V gene, CDR1 is SGHNT and CDR2 is YYREEE (reference sequence). This CDR3 has 16 residues. The V segment lost 5 bases and the J segment 4 bases; nucleotides outside the gene matches: 4. The CDR3 reads CASRTGTSGGADTQYF. CDR3 sequence (DNA): TGTGCCAGCAGAACAGGGACTAGCGGGGGGGCAGATACGCAGTATTTT.

The chain employs TRBV15 and TRBJ1-5, with D maybe TRBD1 (6 bases). Germline V gene sequence: CDR1 LNHNV, CDR2 YYDKDF (reference sequence). CDR3 length equals 15 residues. The V gene lost 0 bases and the J gene lost 3 bases, with 9 bases spanning the gap. The CDR3 spells CATSRDRQVNQPQHF. CDR3 DNA sequence: TGTGCCACCAGCAGAGATCGACAGGTCAATCAGCCCCAGCATTTT.

The V and J genes are TRBV5-1 and TRBJ2-1; 7 bases fit TRBD1. V was clipped by 3 bases and J by 5 bases; unmatched bases: 5. This CDR3 has 14 amino acids. The germline V gene encodes CDR1 SGHRS and CDR2 YFSETQ. The CDR3 DNA reads TGCGCCAGCAGCTCCGGGACAGTGGACAATGAGCAGTTCTTC. Translating it yields CASSSGTVDNEQFF. Using reference TRBV5-1 and TRBJ2-1 for the parts outside the CDR3, the full variable domain is KAGVTQTPRYLIKTRGQQVTLSCSPISGHRSVSWYQQTPGQGLQFLFEYFSETQRNKGNFPGRFSGRQFSNSRSEMNVSTLELGDSALYLCASSSGTVDNEQFFGPGTRLTVL.

V usage is TRBV11-2 and J usage is TRBJ1-5; no reliable D call. The germline V gene encodes CDR1 SGHAT and CDR2 FQNNGV. The V end lost 2 bases, the J end lost 2 bases, and 7 bases lay between the germline ends. The CDR3 has 14 residues. The CDR3 region is CASSLNGGNQPQHF. The CDR3 DNA follows: TGTGCCAGCAGCTTAAACGGGGGCAATCAGCCCCAGCATTTT.

The chain is built from TRBV6-2 or TRBV6-3 and TRBJ2-7; weak D call: TRBD2 (6 bases). The CDR3 has 16 amino acids. Trimming removed 6 bases from V and 0 bases from J, with 18 bases in between. CDR1 MNHEY and CDR2 SVGEGT come from the germline V gene. In DNA form, the CDR3 reads TGTGCCAGCAGCGTAGTCGGGACTCTAAGCTCCTACGAGCAGTACTTC. It specifies CASSVVGTLSSYEQYF.

In DNA, the CDR3 is TGTGCCAGCAGCCCAACCGAGCAGGGGGCTGGTGGCTACACCTTC. Protein: CASSPTEQGAGGYTF. The rearrangement joins TRBV9 to TRBJ1-2; TRBD1 matches 8 bases. The germline gives CDR1 SGDLS, CDR2 YYNGEE. V shed 4 bases and J 7 bases; nucleotides not matched to a gene: 12. The CDR3 is made up of 15 amino acids.

V gene TRBV10-2 combines with J gene TRBJ2-5, with a possible D match to TRBD2 (7 bases). The V gene lost 8 bases and the J gene lost 7 bases, with 32 bases spanning the gap. This CDR3 contains 18 residues. Per the germline V gene, CDR1 is WSHSY and CDR2 is SAAADI. The CDR3 is CASRSGGGPGAGEGTQYF. CDR3 sequence (DNA): TGCGCCAGCCGATCTGGCGGGGGCCCCGGCGCTGGCGAAGGGACCCAGTACTTC.

The chain has TRBV19 and TRBJ2-2, with a tentative D call TRBD1 (7 bases). The CDR3 spans 15 residues. Trimming took 8 bases from V and 3 from J, leaving 16 bases between them. Germline CDR1 and CDR2: LNHDA and SQIVND (reference sequence). CDR3 in amino acids: CASARRGVDTGELFF. CDR3 DNA: TGTGCCAGTGCTCGCAGGGGGGTGGACACCGGGGAGCTGTTTTTT.

About this clone: The sample has other DNA sequences that encode this CDR3 too. CDR3 amino acids: CASSLAGVNTEAFF. The DNA of the CDR3 is TGTGCCAGCAGCTTAGCCGGAGTGAACACTGAAGCTTTCTTT. The V gene is TRBV7-9, the J gene TRBJ1-1; D unclear. CDR3 length: 14 residues. Germline-derived CDR1 and CDR2 are SEHNR and FQNEAQ (reference sequence). V lost 0 bases and J lost 0, with 5 bases in between.

The chain couples TRBV29-1 to TRBJ2-7, with a weak D call TRBD1 (6 bases). The ends were cut back, 6 bases at V and 4 bases at J, with 10 bases in the middle. The CDR3 spans 11 residues. Germline CDR1 reads SQVTM; CDR2 reads ANQGSEA. In DNA form, the CDR3 reads TGCAGCGTGAAACAGGGATACGAGCAGTACTTC. Protein product: CSVKQGYEQYF.

The V call is TRBV18, the J call TRBJ2-5; 10 bases are a match to TRBD1. Germline CDR1 and CDR2: KGHSH and LQKENI. The CDR3 consists of 15 residues. Trimming at V came to 4 bases and at J to 1 base, leaving 3 bases not matched to a gene. The CDR3 is CASSRGTGAQETQYF. In DNA, the CDR3 is TGTGCCAGCTCACGAGGGACAGGGGCCCAAGAGACCCAGTACTTC.

This chain links TRBV6-5 with TRBJ2-7, with TRBD1 identical over 9 bases. This CDR3 has 14 residues. Germline CDR1 and CDR2: MNHEY and SVGAGI. The V gene end was trimmed by 2 bases and the J gene end by 5 bases; junction bases not matched to a gene: 4. The CDR3: CASSYGTGRDEQYF. The CDR3 bases are TGTGCCAGCAGTTACGGGACAGGGCGCGACGAGCAGTACTTC.

The CDR3 protein is CASSLVGSRILTNEKLFF. In nucleotides, the CDR3 is TGTGCCAGCAGCTTAGTGGGCAGCAGGATTCTCACTAATGAAAAACTGTTTTTT. The chain carries TRBV7-2 and TRBJ1-4; no firm D call. CDR3 length: 18 amino acids. Germline V gene lookup returns CDR1 SGHTA and CDR2 FQGNSA. V shed 1 base and J shed 2 bases, with 17 bases lying between them.

The V and J genes are TRBV7-9 and TRBJ2-7, with TRBD1 identical over 8 bases. V trimming: 5 bases; J trimming: 0 bases; junction bases outside the gene matches: 6. Looked up from germline, CDR1 is SEHNR and CDR2 is FQNEAQ (reference sequence). There are 15 residues in the CDR3. In nucleotides, the CDR3 is TGTGCCAGCAGCCCCTGGACAGGGAGCTCCTACGAGCAGTACTTC. Protein sequence: CASSPWTGSSYEQYF. Drawing the rest from reference TRBV7-9 and TRBJ2-7, the complete variable domain is DTGVSQNPRHKITKRGQNVTFRCDPISEHNRLYWYRQTLGQGPEFLTYFQNEAQLEKSRLLSDRFSAERPKGSFSTLEIQRTEQGDSAMYLCASSPWTGSSYEQYFGPGTRLTVT.

V and J are TRBV4-3 and TRBJ1-2; D gene ambiguous. This CDR3 spans 13 amino acids. V lost 0 bases, J lost 4 bases, and 6 bases lay in between. The germline gives CDR1 LGHNA, CDR2 YSLEER. The CDR3 loop is CASSQDSGYGYTF. CDR3 coding DNA: TGCGCCAGCAGCCAAGATTCGGGCTATGGCTACACCTTC.

This rearrangement joins TRBV30 to TRBJ1-4, with D possibly being TRBD1 (6 bases). CDR3 size: 14 residues. The V end was cut by 1 base, the J end by 8 bases, with 14 bases between. Per germline, CDR1 GTSNPN and CDR2 SVGIG (reference sequence). The CDR3 DNA reads as TGTGCCTGGAGTGGGGCAGGGGCCGGGGAAAAACTGTTTTTT. Translated, it gives CAWSGAGAGEKLFF.

V usage is TRBV24-1 and J usage is TRBJ2-1, with TRBD1 matching over 9 bases. V trimming: 5 bases; J trimming: 8 bases; junction bases outside the gene matches: 9. Per the germline V gene, CDR1 is KGHDR and CDR2 is SFDVKD. The CDR3 length is 15 residues. CDR3 DNA: TGTGCCACCAGTGCCCCGACAGGGGGTAGGGATGAGCAGTTCTTC. It specifies CATSAPTGGRDEQFF.